The clone carrying this T cell receptor beta chain has more than one count but fewer than ten. Its antigen remains unknown. TCRdb re-called the 5' RACE reads with MiXCR, one entry per CDR3 protein. The table lists approximately 890,000 distinct CDR3 sequences, 9% to 15% of them singletons. This sample stems from a study of identical twins. Study-wide findings and caveats: Among beta out-of-frame sequences, excess sharing between twins appeared weaker. Low generation probability was overrepresented in out-of-frame alpha sequences shared by twins. Zero-insertion analyses could be partly confounded by invariant MAIT and iNKT cells.

The germline V gene encodes CDR1 DFQATT and CDR2 SNEGSKA (reference sequence). Trimming removed 0 bases at V and 4 bases at J, with 7 bases between. The CDR3 runs 13 residues. Healthy Caucasians alone served as donors. The same sample was also studied in work on yellow fever vaccine responses in identical twins.

The sequencing input was PBMCs. This TCR was recovered from a woman aged 18-29 years in good health. The chain joins TRBV20-1 to TRBJ1-3; no firm D call. CDR3 DNA: TGCAGTGCTAGAGATTCAGCCGGAAACACCATATATTTT. This translates into CSARDSAGNTIYF.